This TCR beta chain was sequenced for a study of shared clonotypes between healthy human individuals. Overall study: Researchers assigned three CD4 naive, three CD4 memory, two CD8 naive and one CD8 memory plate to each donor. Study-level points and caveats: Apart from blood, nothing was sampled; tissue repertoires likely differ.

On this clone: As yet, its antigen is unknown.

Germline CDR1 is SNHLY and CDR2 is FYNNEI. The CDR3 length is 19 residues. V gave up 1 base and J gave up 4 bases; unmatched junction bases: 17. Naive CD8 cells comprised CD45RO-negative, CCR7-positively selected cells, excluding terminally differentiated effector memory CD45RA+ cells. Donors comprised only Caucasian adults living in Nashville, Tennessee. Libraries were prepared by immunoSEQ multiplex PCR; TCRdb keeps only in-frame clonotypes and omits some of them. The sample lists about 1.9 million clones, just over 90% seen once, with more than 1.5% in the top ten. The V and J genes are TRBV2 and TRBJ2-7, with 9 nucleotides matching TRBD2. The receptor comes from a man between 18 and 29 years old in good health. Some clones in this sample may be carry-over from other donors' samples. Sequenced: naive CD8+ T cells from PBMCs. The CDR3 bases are TGTGCCAGCAGTGAAGGGGCGGGAGGGATTAAGGAACCGCCGTACGAGCAGTACTTC. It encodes CASSEGAGGIKEPPYEQYF.